The 21 T cell receptor beta chains below come from one sample, sequenced in a study of T cells in Graves' hyperthyroidism and ophthalmopathy. RNA transcripts provided the source from which TCR beta CDR3 regions were amplified. First-round RT-PCR with HTBI primers amplified the TCR CDR3 region. In TCRdb, the multiplex PCR reads were re-called with MiXCR into one record per CDR3 protein. The sample records around 690,000 distinct CDR3 sequences, around 20% being singletons. Sequenced material: blood. These receptors originate from a man younger than 45 with Graves' ophthalmopathy.

The rearrangement joins TRBV28 to TRBJ2-7; D uncertain. The CDR3 has 14 residues. Germline V gives CDR1 MDHEN, CDR2 SYDVKM. Trimming pared 5 bases from V and 0 bases from J, leaving 11 bases between. The CDR3 loop reads CASSGPSGSYEQYF. The CDR3 DNA reads as TGTGCCAGCAGTGGACCGTCAGGCTCCTACGAGCAGTACTTC.

The V and J genes are TRBV3-1 and TRBJ2-1; maybe TRBD2 (5 bases). V dropped 1 base and J dropped 5 bases, with 6 bases sitting between them. Germline V gene sequence: CDR1 LGHDT, CDR2 YNNKEL (reference sequence). The CDR3 extends over 13 amino acids. CDR3 sequence reads: CASSQASNNEQFF. The CDR3 DNA reads TGTGCCAGCAGCCAAGCTAGCAACAATGAGCAGTTCTTC.

V is TRBV4-3 and J is TRBJ2-1, with 11 bases lining up with TRBD2. Per the germline V gene, CDR1 is LGHNA and CDR2 is YSLEER. CDR3 size: 19 residues. The junction had 12 bases not matched to a gene; V was cut back by 2 bases and J by 3 bases. For the CDR3, the DNA is TGCGCCAGCAGCCAAAGAATAATTCCCGGGACTAGCGGCTACAATGAGCAGTTCTTC. Encoded protein: CASSQRIIPGTSGYNEQFF.

This clonotype was observed a few times. The rearrangement links TRBV2 to TRBJ2-6; 7 nucleotides align to TRBD1. J lost 1 base, V lost 5 bases, and 11 bases had no gene match. The CDR3 is 18 residues long. Per the germline V gene, CDR1 is SNHLY and CDR2 is FYNNEI. The CDR3 DNA sequence: TGTGCCAGCAGTCCCGGACAGGCCCGAGGTTCTGGGGCCAACGTCCTGACTTTC. Its translation: CASSPGQARGSGANVLTF.

The chain is built from TRBV28 and TRBJ1-5; tentative D call: TRBD1 (6 bases). The V end was cut by 4 bases, the J end by 2 bases, with 21 bases between. CDR3 length: 18 amino acids. Germline CDR1 and CDR2: MDHEN and SYDVKM. CDR3 region: CASSYTRSQGFGNQPQHF. The CDR3 DNA follows: TGTGCCAGCAGTTACACCAGATCTCAGGGGTTCGGCAATCAGCCCCAGCATTTT.

This clonotype has just a few counts. The rearrangement links TRBV30 to TRBJ1-1; D is unclear. This CDR3 contains 13 residues. Looked up from germline, CDR1 is GTSNPN and CDR2 is SVGIG (reference sequence). V lost 1 base, J lost 0 bases, and 6 bases lay in between. CDR3 protein: CAWSADLNTEAFF. CDR3 nucleotide sequence: TGTGCCTGGAGTGCCGACTTGAACACTGAAGCTTTCTTT.

This clonotype was seen repeatedly, ten times or more. The chain couples TRBV11-2 to TRBJ2-3; 7 positions agree with TRBD2. Germline values: CDR1 SGHAT, CDR2 FQNNGV. This CDR3 has 14 amino acids. V shed 3 bases, J shed 5 bases, and the junction held 5 bases outside the gene matches. CDR3 DNA: TGTGCCAGCAGCTTCGGCGGGAGTAGAGATACGCAGTATTTT. Residues: CASSFGGSRDTQYF.

The chain joins TRBV7-9 to TRBJ2-5; D unclear. Germline CDR1 reads SEHNR; CDR2 reads FQNEAQ (reference sequence). The V end lost 1 base, the J end lost 5 bases, and 17 bases lay between the germline ends. The CDR3 covers 16 residues. The CDR3 bases are TGTGCCAGCAGCTTAGGGCGACCCCCCTCCGGCGAGACCCAGTACTTC. This codes for CASSLGRPPSGETQYF. The whole variable domain, filled in from reference TRBV7-9 and TRBJ2-5, reads DTGVSQNPRHKITKRGQNVTFRCDPISEHNRLYWYRQTLGQGPEFLTYFQNEAQLEKSRLLSDRFSAERPKGSFSTLEIQRTEQGDSAMYLCASSLGRPPSGETQYFGPGTRLLVL.

This clonotype has at least ten counts. V gene TRBV28 combines with J gene TRBJ2-1, with TRBD1 matching over 7 bases. The CDR3 totals 14 residues. With 5 bases clipped from V and 7 bases from J, the junction kept 8 bases outside the gene matches. Per germline, CDR1 MDHEN and CDR2 SYDVKM. Here the CDR3 DNA reads TGTGCCAGCAGTCCGGACAGGATCGTGAATGAGCAGTTCTTC. The encoded protein is CASSPDRIVNEQFF. Filled out from reference TRBV28 and TRBJ2-1, the complete variable domain reads DVKVTQSSRYLVKRTGEKVFLECVQDMDHENMFWYRQDPGLGLRLIYFSYDVKMKEKGDIPEGYSVSREKKERFSLILESASTNQTSMYLCASSPDRIVNEQFFGPGTRLTVL.

V usage is TRBV29-1 and J usage is TRBJ1-2; D is unclear. This CDR3 has 12 residues. CDR1 is SQVTM and CDR2 is ANQGSEA in the germline V gene. V shed 3 bases and J shed 6 bases, with 11 bases lying between them. CDR3 protein: CSVDPRTDGYTF. CDR3 sequence (DNA): TGCAGCGTTGACCCCAGGACGGATGGCTACACCTTC.

This chain joins TRBV18 and TRBJ2-1, with 7 positions matching TRBD2. The ends lost 3 bases at V and 0 bases at J; junction bases unmatched: 5. Looked up from germline, CDR1 is KGHSH and CDR2 is LQKENI. CDR3 length: 16 residues. In DNA, the CDR3 is TGTGCCAGCTCACCGACTAGCCCGAGCTCCTACAATGAGCAGTTCTTC. The encoded protein is CASSPTSPSSYNEQFF.

Only a few counts were recorded for this clonotype. The J gene is TRBJ1-1, the V gene TRBV27; the D is unclear. The V and J ends lost 3 bases and 3 bases respectively, with 8 bases between them. Germline V CDR1 and CDR2: MNHEY, SMNVEV (reference sequence). The CDR3 extends over 13 amino acids. The CDR3 loop reads CASSFGSDTEAFF. The CDR3 coding sequence is TGTGCCAGCAGTTTTGGCAGTGACACTGAAGCTTTCTTT.

This chain uses TRBV15 with TRBJ2-4, with D perhaps TRBD2 (6 bases). The length of the CDR3 is 15 residues. CDR1 LNHNV and CDR2 YYDKDF come from the germline V gene (reference sequence). Trimming left V 0 bases short and J 8 bases short, with 14 bases between. The CDR3 DNA reads TGTGCCACCAGCAGAGATCTGGGACTTCAGGACATTCAGTACTTC. This translates into CATSRDLGLQDIQYF.

This clonotype was counted many times. The genes are TRBV28 and TRBJ1-1; 7 bases match TRBD1. V shed 8 bases, J shed 0 bases, and the junction held 9 bases outside the gene matches. There are 15 residues in the CDR3. Germline V gene sequence: CDR1 MDHEN, CDR2 SYDVKM. The CDR3 here is CASGYRGGMNTEAFF. CDR3 bases: TGTGCCAGCGGATACAGGGGAGGGATGAACACTGAAGCTTTCTTT.

This clonotype has a handful of counts. This chain links TRBV28 with TRBJ2-2; D gene uncertain. This CDR3 contains 12 residues. The ends were cut back, 5 bases at V and 6 bases at J, with 7 bases in the middle. The V gene's germline CDR1 is MDHEN and CDR2 SYDVKM. CDR3 in DNA: TGTGCCAGCAGTCAGATTTCCGGGGAGCTGTTTTTT. This translates into CASSQISGELFF.

This clonotype has a count of ten or more. The gene calls are TRBV12-5 and TRBJ2-1, with unresolved D. V dropped 6 bases and J dropped 0 bases, with 12 bases sitting between them. There are 15 residues in the CDR3. Germline-derived CDR1 and CDR2 are LGHNT and FRNRAP. The CDR3, as DNA: TGTGCTAGTGGCGAAGGGAAAGGCTCCTACAATGAGCAGTTCTTC. Translated, it gives CASGEGKGSYNEQFF.

This clonotype has a handful of counts. CDR3 amino acids: CASSLLGTGGNQPQHF. CDR3 in DNA: TGTGCCAGCAGTTTATTAGGGACAGGGGGCAATCAGCCCCAGCATTTT. The chain employs TRBV28 and TRBJ1-5, with 10 bases that match TRBD1. This CDR3 is 16 amino acids long. Germline values: CDR1 MDHEN, CDR2 SYDVKM. The trim removed 1 base at V and 2 bases at J, leaving 2 bases unmatched.

The chain recombines TRBV15 with TRBJ2-7; TRBD1 aligns across 12 bases. With 0 bases clipped from V and 1 base from J, the junction kept 7 bases outside the gene matches. CDR3 size: 18 residues. The germline CDR1 and CDR2 sequences are LNHNV and YYDKDF (reference sequence). The CDR3 region has the DNA TGTGCCACCAGCAGAGATCGAGGGGACAGGGGGCCGTCCTACGAGCAGTACTTC. Encoded protein: CATSRDRGDRGPSYEQYF.

This clonotype has only a few counts. The CDR3 DNA sequence: TGTGCCTGGGGGGAGTTACGGATTTCCAAGGCCTACGAGCAGTACTTC. Translating it yields CAWGELRISKAYEQYF. This rearrangement joins TRBV30 to TRBJ2-7, with a possible D match to TRBD2 (5 bases). In germline, CDR1 is GTSNPN, CDR2 SVGIG (reference sequence). The CDR3 loop spans 16 amino acids. The germline V and J ends were trimmed by 5 bases and 2 bases, with 22 bases remaining between them.

V is TRBV20-1 and J is TRBJ2-7; 7 positions agree with TRBD2. The CDR3 totals 14 residues. Trimming cost V 3 bases and J 2 bases; bases outside gene matches: 7. Germline V lookup: CDR1 DFQATT, CDR2 SNEGSKA (reference sequence). The CDR3 region is CSARVRTSAYEQYF. The CDR3 DNA sequence: TGCAGTGCTAGGGTACGCACTAGCGCCTACGAGCAGTACTTC.

This chain joins TRBV19 and TRBJ2-5; a weak D match, TRBD1 (5 bases). The ends were cut back, 3 bases at V and 3 bases at J, with 14 bases in the middle. The CDR3 is made up of 15 amino acids. Germline V gives CDR1 LNHDA, CDR2 SQIVND (reference sequence). DNA for the CDR3: TGTGCCAGTAGTATGGGTTTGGCAGGGAAAGAGACCCAGTACTTC. This gives the protein CASSMGLAGKETQYF.